These T cell receptor beta chains were read from a single sample in a study of beta chain features in type 1 diabetes. The table came from immunoSEQ multiplex PCR; TCRdb's copy has only in-frame clones and leaves some out. The data hold hundreds of thousands of clones, with 30% observed a single time. The sample consisted of naive CD4+ T cells from blood. Receptor source: a man between 18 and 29 years old in good health. CDR3s include the opening cysteine and the closing phenylalanine or tryptophan. The D gene is left open where the match is weak. Rows give clone size only sometimes, using once, few, many, or a class for an expanded clone.

V: TRBV7-8
J: TRBJ2-1
D: .
size: .
DNA: TGTGCCAGCAGCCCGAACCGGGGACTTCCTCACAATGAGCAGTTCTTC
CDR3: CASSPNRGLPHNEQFF

V: TRBV12-5
J: TRBJ1-2
D: .
size: .
DNA: TGTGCTAGTGGTTTGGCGCGAGGGGAAGGGAATGGCTACACCTTC
CDR3: CASGLARGEGNGYTF

V: TRBV7-2
J: TRBJ2-5
D: TRBD2
size: .
DNA: TGTGCCAGCAGCACTCGGCGGGAGGGCCGGGAGACCCAGTACTTC
CDR3: CASSTRREGRETQYF

V: TRBV10-3
J: TRBJ2-3
D: TRBD1
size: .
DNA: TGTGCCATCAGTGAGTCGTGGGGACAGGCTAGCACAGATACGCAGTATTTT
CDR3: CAISESWGQASTDTQYF

V: TRBV6-5
J: TRBJ2-1
D: .
size: .
DNA: TGTGCCAGCAGGACAGATTCCTACAATGAGCAGTTCTTC
CDR3: CASRTDSYNEQFF

V: TRBV30
J: TRBJ2-7
D: TRBD2
size: .
DNA: TGTGCCTGGAACCCCGGGGGTAGCGGGAGAAGCGAGCAGTACTTC
CDR3: CAWNPGGSGRSEQYF

V: TRBV7-2
J: TRBJ2-7
D: .
size: few
DNA: TGTGCCAGCAGCTTAGCCGGGGGCGGTTACGAGCAGTACTTC
CDR3: CASSLAGGGYEQYF

V: TRBV7-6
J: TRBJ2-2
D: TRBD1
size: .
DNA: TGTGCCAGCAGCTCCGGGGACAGGGACACCGGGGAGCTGTTTTTT
CDR3: CASSSGDRDTGELFF

V: TRBV4-3
J: TRBJ2-7
D: .
size: .
DNA: TGCGCCAGCAGCCAAGAGACGTGGGGCTACGAGCAGTACTTC
CDR3: CASSQETWGYEQYF

V: TRBV7-8
J: TRBJ2-1
D: .
size: .
DNA: TGTGCCAGCAGCTTAGGACTCGGGGAACCTACTAATGAGCAGTTCTTC
CDR3: CASSLGLGEPTNEQFF

V: TRBV5-1
J: TRBJ2-1
D: TRBD2
size: few
DNA: TGCGCCAGCAGCTTGGGACTAGCGGCTGGGAGTGTGCAGTTCTTC
CDR3: CASSLGLAAGSVQFF

V: TRBV10-3
J: TRBJ2-1
D: .
size: few
DNA: TGTGCCATCAGTGAGCGGTGGCGGACCTCCTACAATGAGCAGTTCTTC
CDR3: CAISERWRTSYNEQFF

V: TRBV29-1
J: TRBJ1-2
D: .
size: .
DNA: TGCAGCGTTGAGCCAGGCCCTAGCGGCTACACCTTC
CDR3: CSVEPGPSGYTF

V: TRBV29-1
J: TRBJ1-1
D: .
size: few
DNA: TGCAGCGTTGTTGGTCTGTACCTCGCTGAAGCTTTCTTT
CDR3: CSVVGLYLAEAFF

V: TRBV7-6
J: TRBJ2-1
D: TRBD2
size: .
DNA: TGTGCCAGCAGCTTAAGGACTAGCGGGAGCAGCTCCTACAATGAGCAGTTCTTC
CDR3: CASSLRTSGSSSYNEQFF

V: TRBV5-1
J: TRBJ2-3
D: .
size: few
DNA: TGCGCCAGCAGCTTGGATCCGGGTACCCTGTTGGATACGCAGTATTTT
CDR3: CASSLDPGTLLDTQYF

V: TRBV23-1
J: TRBJ2-1
D: TRBD2
size: .
DNA: TGCGCCAGCAGTCAATGGCGGGAGAGCTCCTACAATGAGCAGTTCTTC
CDR3: CASSQWRESSYNEQFF

V: TRBV7-9
J: TRBJ2-1
D: TRBD1
size: .
DNA: TGTGCCAGCAGCCCCTGGACAGGGGGCTTCAATGAGCAGTTCTTC
CDR3: CASSPWTGGFNEQFF

V: TRBV7-3
J: TRBJ2-1
D: .
size: .
DNA: TGTGCCAGCAGCTTAACTGGCTCTGCCTACAATGAGCAGTTCTTC
CDR3: CASSLTGSAYNEQFF

V: TRBV5-4
J: TRBJ2-4
D: .
size: .
DNA: TGTGCCAGCAGCTTGGCCCCTGGGCAGGGGACAGCCAAAAACATTCAGTACTTC
CDR3: CASSLAPGQGTAKNIQYF

V: TRBV25-1
J: TRBJ2-7
D: .
size: .
DNA: TGTGCCAGCAGTGTTGGCTACGAGCAGTACTTC
CDR3: CASSVGYEQYF

V: TRBV5-1
J: TRBJ2-7
D: .
size: .
DNA: TGCGCCAGCGCCCGGGGGACTGAGGGAGCCAACGAGCAGTACTTC
CDR3: CASARGTEGANEQYF

V: TRBV7-8
J: TRBJ2-7
D: TRBD1
size: .
DNA: TGTGCCAGCAGCTTACAGCCCGGGACAGGACTTACCTACGAGCAGTACTTC
CDR3: CASSLQPGTGLTYEQYF

V: TRBV6-5
J: TRBJ2-7
D: .
size: few
DNA: TGTGCCAGCAGTTCCCCGGACTCCCTCGAGCAGTACTTC
CDR3: CASSSPDSLEQYF

V: TRBV7-2
J: TRBJ1-1
D: .
size: .
DNA: TGTGCCAGCAGCTTCTGGGTAGACAGCATGAACACTGAAGCTTTCTTT
CDR3: CASSFWVDSMNTEAFF

V: TRBV27
J: TRBJ2-7
D: TRBD2
size: .
DNA: TGTGCCAGCAGTCCGCTGACAGCGGGACTTCCCTACGAGCAGTACTTC
CDR3: CASSPLTAGLPYEQYF

V: TRBV10-3
J: TRBJ2-7
D: TRBD2
size: few
DNA: TGTGCCATCAGTGATGGCAGCGGGAGTCTGAGCTTC
CDR3: CAISDGSGSLSF

V: TRBV30
J: TRBJ1-4
D: .
size: few
DNA: TGTGCCTGGAGGAGCAGGCGATCAACTAATGAAAAACTGTTTTTT
CDR3: CAWRSRRSTNEKLFF

V: TRBV9
J: TRBJ1-4
D: TRBD1
size: .
DNA: TGTGCCAGCAGCCCCCGACAGGGCCCTAATGAAAAACTGTTTTTT
CDR3: CASSPRQGPNEKLFF

V: TRBV6-6
J: TRBJ2-7
D: TRBD2
size: .
DNA: TGTGCCAGCAGTTCCACGACTAGCGGGAGGGACGAGCAGTACTTC
CDR3: CASSSTTSGRDEQYF

V: TRBV29-1
J: TRBJ2-1
D: TRBD1
size: .
DNA: TGCAGCGTGGATGGCAGGGGGCCGAACAATGAGCAGTTCTTC
CDR3: CSVDGRGPNNEQFF

V: TRBV5-1
J: TRBJ1-5
D: TRBD1
size: .
DNA: TGCGCCAGCAGCCTAGGGACAGGGGCTCAGCCCCAGCATTTT
CDR3: CASSLGTGAQPQHF

V: TRBV10-3
J: TRBJ1-2
D: .
size: .
DNA: TGTGCCATCAGTGACAGGGCGGACTATGGCTACACCTTC
CDR3: CAISDRADYGYTF

V: TRBV5-1
J: TRBJ1-1
D: .
size: few
DNA: TGCGCCAGCAACCTAGGAACGAACACTGAAGCTTTCTTT
CDR3: CASNLGTNTEAFF

V: TRBV4-3
J: TRBJ1-2
D: .
size: once
DNA: TGCGCCAGCAGCCAAGGGATGGGCAGGGGCGCTGGCTACACCTTC
CDR3: CASSQGMGRGAGYTF

V: TRBV7-2
J: TRBJ2-1
D: .
size: .
DNA: TGTGCCAGCAGCTCCATGACAGCGCACAATGAGCAGTTCTTC
CDR3: CASSSMTAHNEQFF

V: TRBV5-4
J: TRBJ2-6
D: .
size: few
DNA: TGTGCCAGCAGCTTCTGGGCTGGGGCCAACGTCCTGACTTTC
CDR3: CASSFWAGANVLTF

V: TRBV7-2
J: TRBJ2-7
D: .
size: .
DNA: TGTGCCAGCAGCTTAGTGGCAGATTCCTACGAGCAGTACTTC
CDR3: CASSLVADSYEQYF

V: TRBV29-1
J: TRBJ2-7
D: .
size: few
DNA: TGCAGCGTTGCCGGGACTCCATACGAGCAGTACTTC
CDR3: CSVAGTPYEQYF

V: TRBV6-6
J: TRBJ2-3
D: TRBD2
size: .
DNA: TGTGCCAGCAGTTATCCTAGCGGGATAGATACGCAGTATTTT
CDR3: CASSYPSGIDTQYF

V: TRBV29-1
J: TRBJ2-7
D: .
size: few
DNA: TGCAGCGTTGGTCCAGGGGACGAGCAGTACTTC
CDR3: CSVGPGDEQYF

V: TRBV5-1
J: TRBJ2-7
D: TRBD2
size: .
DNA: TGCGCCAGCAGCCCCGGGACTAGCGTTTCCAACGAGCAGTACTTC
CDR3: CASSPGTSVSNEQYF

V: TRBV7-2
J: TRBJ2-5
D: TRBD1
size: .
DNA: TGTGCCAGCAGCTACGGGGCAGGGGGTTTCCAAGAGACCCAGTACTTC
CDR3: CASSYGAGGFQETQYF

V: TRBV29-1
J: TRBJ2-3
D: TRBD2
size: few
DNA: TGCAGCGTTGAAGATCCCAACGGGAGGTCAGATACGCAGTATTTT
CDR3: CSVEDPNGRSDTQYF

V: TRBV7-3
J: TRBJ2-7
D: .
size: .
DNA: TGTGCCAGCAGCATCGGGCCCTTCTACGAGCAGTACTTC
CDR3: CASSIGPFYEQYF

V: TRBV25-1
J: TRBJ2-7
D: .
size: .
DNA: TGTGCCAGCAGTGAATCTGAGCGGCTGGACTACGAGCAGTACTTC
CDR3: CASSESERLDYEQYF

V: TRBV30
J: TRBJ2-1
D: .
size: .
DNA: TGTGCCTGGAGTCTTGTCGGCCGGGACAATGAGCAGTTCTTC
CDR3: CAWSLVGRDNEQFF

V: TRBV27
J: TRBJ2-3
D: .
size: few
DNA: TGTGCCAGCAGTCAAGGGGATACGCAGTATTTT
CDR3: CASSQGDTQYF

V: TRBV30
J: TRBJ2-2
D: TRBD2
size: few
DNA: TGTGCCTGGGGCCTAGCGGGTACCACCGGGGAGCTGTTTTTT
CDR3: CAWGLAGTTGELFF

V: TRBV7-9
J: TRBJ2-2
D: TRBD2
size: once
DNA: TGTGCCAGCAGCCTACTAGCGGGAGCAAACGGGGAGCTGTTTTTT
CDR3: CASSLLAGANGELFF

V: TRBV7-9
J: TRBJ2-3
D: .
size: .
DNA: TGTGCCAGCAGCCGAACCACAGATACGCAGTATTTT
CDR3: CASSRTTDTQYF

V: TRBV5-1
J: TRBJ2-5
D: .
size: once
DNA: TGCGCCAGCAGAGGCGGGAAAGAGACCCAGTACTTC
CDR3: CASRGGKETQYF

V: TRBV29-1
J: TRBJ2-3
D: .
size: few
DNA: TGCAGCGTGGCTAGCGGCACAGATACGCAGTATTTT
CDR3: CSVASGTDTQYF

V: TRBV30
J: TRBJ1-2
D: TRBD1
size: .
DNA: TGTGCCTGGACAACGGGACAGAACTATGGCTACACCTTC
CDR3: CAWTTGQNYGYTF

V: TRBV18
J: TRBJ1-5
D: TRBD1
size: .
DNA: TGTGCCAGCTCACTCCTCCCATCGACAGGGAGAGGGCAGCCCCAGCATTTT
CDR3: CASSLLPSTGRGQPQHF

V: TRBV29-1
J: TRBJ2-3
D: .
size: few
DNA: TGCAGCGTCGGGTCTCAACCCGGCACAGATACGCAGTATTTT
CDR3: CSVGSQPGTDTQYF

V: TRBV5-1
J: TRBJ2-7
D: .
size: .
DNA: TGCGCCAGCAGCACAGGGAGGTTCAGAGTCGAGCAGTACTTC
CDR3: CASSTGRFRVEQYF

V: TRBV9
J: TRBJ2-1
D: .
size: .
DNA: TGTGCCAGCAGCGTCGAGGAGCCGTACAATGAGCAGTTCTTC
CDR3: CASSVEEPYNEQFF

V: TRBV5-4
J: TRBJ2-3
D: TRBD2
size: .
DNA: TGTGCCAGCCATATAAGCGGGAGAAGGGGCACAGATACGCAGTATTTT
CDR3: CASHISGRRGTDTQYF